A selection of T cell receptor beta chains follows, all from one sample in a study of T cell changes during pregnancy in multiple sclerosis. Profiling relied on immunoSEQ multiplex PCR, and the TCRdb table lists in-frame clones only, not all of them. The data show some 60,000 clones, with roughly nine tenths seen just once and more than 2.5% held by the top ten. Sequenced here: peripheral blood, sampled in the first trimester of pregnancy. These receptors were collected from a female donor in good health, enrolled as a control in a pregnancy study. Each CDR3 is given with its conserved first and last residue. A D gene is named only where the DNA matches it firmly. A row's size may be missing; if present it is once, few, many or a size class.

D gene | J gene | V gene | clone size | CDR3 protein | CDR3 DNA
NA | TRBJ1-3 | TRBV9 | NA | CASSVDLGAKGNTIYF | TGTGCCAGCAGCGTAGATCTGGGGGCAAAAGGAAACACCATATATTTT
TRBD2 | TRBJ2-1 | TRBV7-3 | NA | CASSPSGRANEQFF | TGTGCCAGCAGCCCTAGCGGGAGGGCGAATGAGCAGTTCTTC
NA | TRBJ2-1 | TRBV6-1 | NA | CASSVTQGKQFF | TGTGCCAGCAGTGTAACCCAGGGGAAGCAGTTCTTC
NA | TRBJ1-3 | TRBV28 | NA | CASSLEGRAFSGNTIYF | TGTGCCAGCAGTTTGGAGGGGAGGGCCTTCTCTGGAAACACCATATATTTT
NA | TRBJ2-1 | TRBV7-2 | NA | CASSHGDGAVRGEQFF | TGTGCCAGCAGCCATGGCGACGGGGCGGTCAGGGGTGAGCAGTTCTTC
TRBD1 | TRBJ2-3 | TRBV28 | NA | CASSLPGQGGTDTQYF | TGTGCCAGCAGTCTTCCGGGACAGGGTGGCACAGATACGCAGTATTTT
TRBD1 | TRBJ1-5 | TRBV25-1 | NA | CASSEGRGPREGPQHF | TGTGCCAGCAGTGAAGGAAGGGGGCCGCGCGAGGGGCCCCAGCATTTT
TRBD1 | TRBJ1-1 | TRBV5-6 | NA | CASSSGQLDTEAFF | TGTGCCAGCAGCTCGGGACAGCTAGACACTGAAGCTTTCTTT
TRBD1 | TRBJ1-1 | TRBV6-5 | few | CASSRGHTEAFF | TGTGCCAGCAGCAGGGGGCACACTGAAGCTTTCTTT
TRBD1 | TRBJ1-2 | TRBV7-2 | NA | CASSLDRGEYGYTF | TGTGCCAGCAGCCTTGACAGGGGAGAATATGGCTACACCTTC
TRBD2 | TRBJ2-1 | TRBV28 | NA | CASSLYLAGGYNEQFF | TGTGCCAGCAGTCTTTATCTAGCGGGAGGTTACAATGAGCAGTTCTTC
NA | TRBJ2-7 | TRBV5-4 | NA | CASRVAESSYEQYF | TGTGCCAGCAGGGTAGCGGAGAGCTCCTACGAGCAGTACTTC
TRBD2 | TRBJ2-7 | TRBV7-9 | NA | CASSLISGRNPYEQYF | TGTGCCAGCAGCTTAATAAGCGGGAGGAACCCCTACGAGCAGTACTTC
NA | TRBJ1-5 | TRBV4-1 | NA | CASSQDEDRGIWPQHF | TGCGCCAGCAGCCAAGATGAGGATAGGGGAATCTGGCCCCAGCATTTT
NA | TRBJ1-6 | TRBV7-3 | NA | CASSSLPRNQSPLHF | TGTGCCAGCAGCTCCCTCCCCAGGAACCAGTCACCCCTCCACTTT
TRBD1 | TRBJ2-1 | TRBV27 | NA | CASSFWDRGPNEQFF | TGTGCCAGCAGTTTTTGGGACAGGGGGCCTAATGAGCAGTTCTTC
TRBD2 | TRBJ2-1 | TRBV7-3 | NA | CASSLNAGGQFF | TGTGCCAGCAGCTTAAACGCGGGGGGGCAGTTCTTC
TRBD1 | TRBJ2-2 | TRBV6-6 | NA | CASRVAGTGAIGELFF | TGTGCCAGCAGAGTGGCCGGGACAGGGGCCATCGGGGAGCTGTTTTTT
TRBD1 | TRBJ1-5 | TRBV19 | NA | CASSKQTGDAGLPQHF | TGTGCCAGTAGTAAACAGACAGGGGACGCAGGACTGCCCCAGCATTTT
NA | TRBJ2-6 | TRBV5-1 | NA | CASSGTSRGSGANVLTF | TGCGCCAGCAGCGGGACATCCCGAGGCTCTGGGGCCAACGTCCTGACTTTC
NA | TRBJ1-1 | TRBV19 | NA | CASSIVYQGRITEAFF | TGTGCCAGTAGTATAGTATACCAGGGGAGAATCACTGAAGCTTTCTTT
NA | TRBJ1-4 | TRBV18 | NA | CASSPTWGEEDEKLFF | TGTGCCAGCTCACCAACGTGGGGAGAAGAGGATGAAAAACTGTTTTTT
TRBD2 | TRBJ2-2 | TRBV5-4 | NA | CASSFPGGNTGELFF | TGTGCCAGCAGCTTCCCGGGAGGAAACACCGGGGAGCTGTTTTTT
TRBD2 | TRBJ2-2 | TRBV30 | NA | CAWRAGTSGRTGELFF | TGTGCCTGGAGGGCCGGGACTAGCGGGAGAACCGGGGAGCTGTTTTTT
TRBD2 | TRBJ2-7 | TRBV6-5 | NA | CASSYTAAGGPYEQYF | TGTGCCAGCAGTTACACAGCGGCGGGAGGGCCCTACGAGCAGTACTTC
NA | TRBJ2-7 | TRBV28 | NA | CASSSGPTYEQYF | TGTGCCAGCAGTTCAGGGCCCACCTACGAGCAGTACTTC
NA | TRBJ2-3 | TRBV28 | NA | CASSLRETDTQYF | TGTGCCAGCAGTTTGAGGGAAACAGATACGCAGTATTTT
NA | TRBJ1-5 | TRBV18 | NA | CASSPSRQANQPQHF | TGTGCCAGCTCACCATCGAGACAGGCCAATCAGCCCCAGCATTTT
NA | TRBJ1-2 | TRBV7-2 | NA | CASSVFQGKGYTF | TGTGCCAGCAGCGTATTTCAGGGAAAGGGCTACACCTTC
TRBD1 | TRBJ2-2 | TRBV19 | NA | CASTIDRVGNTGELFF | TGTGCCAGTACCATAGACAGGGTTGGGAACACCGGGGAGCTGTTTTTT
NA | TRBJ1-6 | TRBV21-1 | NA | CASSTTLRQGDNSPLHF | TGTGCCAGCAGCACGACGCTTAGACAGGGTGATAATTCACCCCTCCACTTT
TRBD1 | TRBJ2-5 | TRBV5-6 | NA | CASRSGGLETQYF | TGTGCCAGCAGATCAGGGGGCCTGGAGACCCAGTACTTC
NA | TRBJ2-1 | TRBV5-4 | NA | CASSPGGERGHEQFF | TGTGCCAGCAGCCCCGGGGGGGAAAGGGGGCATGAGCAGTTCTTC
NA | TRBJ1-1 | TRBV7-2 | NA | CASSFDGMNTEAFF | TGTGCCAGCAGCTTCGACGGGATGAACACTGAAGCTTTCTTT
TRBD1 | TRBJ1-2 | TRBV2 | NA | CASSEYRGANYGYTF | TGTGCCAGCAGTGAATACAGGGGAGCTAACTATGGCTACACCTTC
TRBD2 | TRBJ2-5 | TRBV4-3 | once | CASSPMGTGGETQYF | TGCGCCAGCAGCCCGATGGGAACGGGAGGAGAGACCCAGTACTTC
TRBD1 | TRBJ1-2 | TRBV7-9 | NA | CASSLGGTGGPRALYGYTF | TGTGCCAGCAGCTTAGGGGGGACAGGGGGCCCCCGCGCCCTCTATGGCTACACCTTC
NA | TRBJ1-6 | TRBV5-1 | NA | CASSLEETANSPLHF | TGCGCCAGCAGCTTGGAAGAGACAGCTAATTCACCCCTCCACTTT
NA | TRBJ2-3 | TRBV10-2 | NA | CASSDGTDTQYF | TGCGCCAGCAGTGACGGTACAGATACGCAGTATTTT
NA | TRBJ2-7 | TRBV2 | NA | CASTGGRGTSRSSSYEQYF | TGTGCCAGCACTGGTGGTCGAGGGACATCCAGATCCTCCTCCTACGAGCAGTACTTC
TRBD2 | TRBJ2-7 | TRBV14 | NA | CASSRRLAGNIPYEQYF | TGTGCCAGCAGCCGTAGACTAGCGGGAAATATACCCTACGAGCAGTACTTC
NA | TRBJ2-7 | TRBV5-1 | NA | CASSLTQEEQYF | TGCGCCAGCAGCTTAACACAGGAGGAGCAGTACTTC
NA | TRBJ1-3 | TRBV7-9 | NA | CASSLREQRNTIYF | TGTGCCAGCAGCTTGAGGGAACAACGAAACACCATATATTTT
NA | TRBJ2-3 | TRBV15 | NA | CATSRVGAYYFTDTQYF | TGTGCCACCAGCAGAGTGGGGGCTTACTATTTCACAGATACGCAGTATTTT
TRBD2 | TRBJ2-1 | TRBV19 | NA | CASGTLSAGGQNEQFF | TGTGCCAGTGGTACCCTTTCGGCGGGGGGGCAGAATGAGCAGTTCTTC
NA | TRBJ2-6 | TRBV19 | NA | CASSIQGSSGANVLTF | TGTGCCAGTAGTATCCAGGGGAGCTCTGGGGCCAACGTCCTGACTTTC
NA | TRBJ2-3 | TRBV7-3 | NA | CASSSRGLYTDTQYF | TGTGCCAGCAGCTCCCGGGGTCTCTACACAGATACGCAGTATTTT
NA | TRBJ1-1 | TRBV7-2 | NA | CASSLSPFRGKNTEAFF | TGTGCCAGCAGCTTATCTCCTTTCAGGGGAAAAAATACTGAAGCTTTCTTT
TRBD1 | TRBJ1-1 | TRBV30 | NA | CASDRVGRTEAFF | TGTGCCTCTGACAGGGTAGGGCGCACTGAAGCTTTCTTT
TRBD1 | TRBJ1-2 | TRBV5-6 | NA | CASSSTGVAYGYTF | TGTGCCAGCAGCTCGACAGGGGTCGCCTATGGCTACACCTTC
NA | TRBJ1-6 | TRBV11-2 | NA | CASRRHTTGEGSPLHF | TGTGCCAGCAGACGACATACGACAGGTGAAGGCTCACCCCTCCACTTT
TRBD1 | TRBJ1-2 | TRBV11-2 | NA | CASSPRTGVVSYTF | TGTGCCAGCAGCCCCCGGACAGGGGTGGTAAGCTACACCTTC
NA | TRBJ1-2 | TRBV10-3 | NA | CAISEARYGYTF | TGTGCCATCAGCGAGGCGAGGTATGGCTACACCTTC
NA | TRBJ1-1 | TRBV7-2 | NA | CATSRGWSTEAFF | TGTGCCACCTCCCGGGGGTGGTCCACTGAAGCTTTCTTT
NA | TRBJ2-4 | TRBV19 | NA | CASSIYLAKNIQYF | TGTGCCAGTAGTATTTATTTAGCCAAAAACATTCAGTACTTC